The T cell receptor (beta chain) under discussion was sequenced for a study of CD8+ T cells in alopecia areata (dated 2018 in TCRdb). For the study in its entirety: Treated patients were enrolled in an open-label pilot trial of oral tofacitinib at 5 to 10 mg twice daily for moderate-to-severe alopecia areata. Tofacitinib was administered for 6 to 18 months, and 6 months of follow-up off drug were then conducted to assess delayed response and recurrence. High-throughput TCRbeta sequencing was used to examine T cell clonal expansion in alopecia areata in both the C3H/HeJ mouse model and human patients. In humans, TCRbeta sequencing was performed on scalp tissue and on sorted CD4+ and CD8+ peripheral blood T cells from healthy controls and from patients with patchy or totalis/universalis alopecia areata. Tofacitinib-treated patients had biopsies at baseline and at 4 and 24 weeks of treatment, with a later scalp biopsy in several patients. Scalp clonality was compared among normal scalp (n=4), patchy alopecia areata scalp (n=8), and alopecia totalis/universalis scalp (n=8). RNA was obtained with the PAXgene miRNA kit for fixed scalp, the miRNeasy kit for PBMCs, and the RNeasy kit for mouse skin. TCRbeta CDR3 regions were amplified by immunoSEQ multiplex PCR with 35 Vbeta forward and 13 Jbeta reverse primers. Paper-wide results and their limitations: Compared with normal scalp, lesional scalp, particularly in alopecia totalis/universalis, had higher clonality and more expanded CD8+ clones, which suggests antigenic drive. Unlike mouse skin, which is dominated by gammadelta T cells, normal human skin has resident alphabeta T cells that are also sequenced, and this complicates analysis of the scalp TCR repertoire. Compared with mice, TCR sequences shared between patients were less clear, possibly partly because of HLA diversity across the patient population.

Read against the paper, the sample's time point label means: baseline before oral tofacitinib. From alopecia areata patients, peripheral blood was collected along with lesional scalp punch biopsies. PBMCs were separated by density centrifugation and stained for CD3, CD4 and CD8, after which CD4+ and CD8+ T cells were sorted on a FACSAria. The method was the immunoSEQ multiplex PCR assay. For TCR sequencing, RNA was extracted from every sample and reverse transcribed into cDNA to serve as template. First-strand cDNA was synthesized using SuperScript III with a 2:1 mix of oligo-dT and random hexamers. A synthetic immune receptor repertoire was used to assess amplification bias, and residual bias was removed computationally. The published analysis was carried out like this. After raw reads were preprocessed to remove errors, the CDR3 was defined following IMGT conventions as running from the conserved cysteine to phenylalanine. Clonality was calculated as 1 minus Shannon entropy normalized by log2 of the number of productive unique TCRs. CD4 or CD8 identity of scalp clones was inferred by cross-referencing scalp TCRbeta sequences with sorted blood CD4 and CD8 repertoires. TCRdb stores this immuneACCESS table with in-frame sequences only. Part of the clones is absent; in the studies checked, under half of the shortfall reflects unresolved V genes, and no reason is known for the rest. V, J and clone size are taken as reported in that table, and D and trimming were inferred from the DNA itself. For this sample the table gives 180,000 or so clones, of which just over 65% were detected only once. The leading ten clones occupy around 10% of the sample.

Turning to this clone: Its antigen is currently not known. Base qualities are not recorded, but no much larger clone differs from it by a single base.

V sheds 1 base and J sheds 19 bases, leaving 14 bases between their ends. Per the germline V gene (reference sequence), SEHNR is the CDR1 and FQNEAQ is the CDR2. Counted from cysteine to phenylalanine, this CDR3 has 12 amino acids. Solely the CDR3 DNA is kept, with 36 bases framed from the first base. The V and J segments used are TRBV7-9 and TRBJ2-6; TRBD1 is perhaps the D gene, given 6 matching bases. This TCR derives from a human donor with alopecia areata. The source material was CD8+ T cells sorted from blood, sampled at week 0. CDR3 sequence: CASSLGWAGATF. The bases are TGTGCCAGCAGCTTAGGTTGGGCAGGGGCCACTTTC.